The 18 T cell receptor beta chains below come from one sample, sequenced in a study of shared clonotypes between healthy human individuals (TCRdb year 2020). For the CD8 naive samples, CD45RO-negative cells were positively selected for CCR7, yielding a CD45RA+CCR7+ population from which TemRA cells were excluded. Libraries were prepared through the immunoSEQ multiplex PCR assay. The immuneACCESS repertoire file appears here via TCRdb, limited to in-frame rearrangements. These files lack a portion of the clones; in checked studies, under half of the deficit traces to unresolved V genes, and the cause of the others is not known. The sample has roughly 2.1 million clones on record, about 92% of them singletons. The top ten clonotypes cover approximately 1.7% of the sample. Sequences were obtained from naive CD8+ T cells from PBMCs. Reading the label with the study, this specimen's cell subset or site is: CD45RA+CCR7+. These receptors originate from a man in his late teens or twenties in good health. Some clones in this sample may be carry-over from other donors' samples.

As concerns this clone: Other DNA sequences in this sample translate to the same CDR3. J is TRBJ1-5 and V is TRBV9; D possibly corresponds to TRBD1 (5 bases). The CDR3 contains 13 residues. Germline lookup yields CDR1 SGDLS and CDR2 YYNGEE. With 1 base removed from V and 6 bases from J, the gap between germline ends came to 8 bases. The CDR3 DNA is TGTGCCAGCAGCGTAACAGGTTCTCAGCCCCAGCATTTT. The encoded protein is CASSVTGSQPQHF.

This chain links TRBV9 with TRBJ1-2; 8 bases fit TRBD1. This CDR3 is built from 15 residues. The junction had 9 bases not matched to a gene; V was cut back by 3 bases and J by 5 bases. Germline loops: CDR1 SGDLS, CDR2 YYNGEE. As DNA, the CDR3 is TGTGCCAGCAGCGGGTCGGACAGGGAGGGTTATGGCTACACCTTC. It specifies CASSGSDREGYGYTF.

This clone was observed once. The V and J genes are TRBV28 and TRBJ2-1; 16 bases are a match to TRBD2. The CDR3 runs to 19 residues. Per the germline V gene, CDR1 is MDHEN and CDR2 is SYDVKM. Trimming at V came to 5 bases and at J to 8 bases, leaving 15 bases not matched to a gene. The CDR3 DNA reads TGTGCCAGCAGTGGCCCCGGGACTAGCGGGAGGGCCCTCTCTCATGAGCAGTTCTTC. Its translation: CASSGPGTSGRALSHEQFF.

The rearrangement links TRBV9 to TRBJ2-2; possibly TRBD1 or TRBD2 for D (6 bases each). The CDR3 is 16 amino acids. The germline CDR1 and CDR2 sequences are SGDLS and YYNGEE. V was shortened by 2 bases and J by 3 bases, with 14 bases between the two germline ends. Here the CDR3 DNA reads TGTGCCAGCAGCGTGGACCTGAGGGGGGACACCGGGGAGCTGTTTTTT. Translation: CASSVDLRGDTGELFF. The entire variable domain, with the rest obtained from reference TRBV9 and TRBJ2-2, is as follows: DSGVTQTPKHLITATGQRVTLRCSPRSGDLSVYWYQQSLDQGLQFLIQYYNGEERAKGNILERFSAQQFPDLHSELNLSSLELGDSALYFCASSVDLRGDTGELFFGEGSRLTVL.

The gene calls are TRBV6-1 and TRBJ2-3, with 10 bases identical to TRBD2. J gave up 2 bases and V 2 bases, and 4 bases lay outside the gene matches. This CDR3 spans 16 amino acids. The germline gives CDR1 MNHNS, CDR2 SASEGT. In DNA, the CDR3 is TGTGCCAGCAGTGAAAATGGACTAGCGGCCACAGATACGCAGTATTTT. Its protein product is CASSENGLAATDTQYF.

The chain uses TRBV10-3 and TRBJ2-2; D possibly corresponds to TRBD2 (7 bases). The length of the CDR3 is 15 residues. Germline V lookup: CDR1 ENHRY, CDR2 SYGVKD. The germline V and J ends were trimmed by 7 bases and 4 bases, with 16 bases remaining between them. CDR3 DNA: TGTGCCATCATGGGGGGGCGAAGCTCCACCGGGGAGCTGTTTTTT. It is translated as CAIMGGRSSTGELFF.

Regarding this clone: The sample carries other DNA sequences with the same CDR3. The gene calls are TRBV28 and TRBJ2-7, with a possible D match to TRBD1 (6 bases). V lost 4 bases to trimming and J lost 5 bases, with 15 bases between them. The CDR3 length is 14 residues. Germline values: CDR1 MDHEN, CDR2 SYDVKM. The CDR3 spells CASSSGTGSHEQYF. CDR3 sequence (DNA): TGTGCCAGCAGTTCAGGTACAGGGTCTCACGAGCAGTACTTC.

This sequence joins TRBV5-4 and TRBJ2-3, with 10 bases matching TRBD1. Trimming at V came to 7 bases and at J to 3 bases, leaving 2 bases not matched to a gene. Germline loops: CDR1 SGHNT, CDR2 YYREEE (reference sequence). The CDR3 consists of 13 residues. The CDR3 region has the DNA TGTGCCAGCGGGACAGGGGATACAGATACGCAGTATTTT. It translates to CASGTGDTDTQYF.

This chain joins TRBV27 and TRBJ2-7; a possible D gene is TRBD2 (6 bases). Trimming left V 3 bases short and J 5 bases short, with 14 bases between. This CDR3 comprises 14 residues. Germline CDR1 and CDR2: MNHEY and SMNVEV (reference sequence). DNA for the CDR3: TGTGCCAGCAGTTTGGTGGGGACTTCGAACGAGCAGTACTTC. Protein sequence: CASSLVGTSNEQYF.

The rearrangement joins TRBV5-1 to TRBJ2-3; D remains ambiguous. Germline values: CDR1 SGHRS, CDR2 YFSETQ. The CDR3 spans 16 residues. V lost 1 base, J lost 1 base, and 13 bases lay in between. The CDR3 coding sequence is TGCGCCAGCAGCTTGTATTACTTTCTCGGCACAGATACGCAGTATTTT. Amino acids: CASSLYYFLGTDTQYF.

This clone was seen just once. The rearrangement uses TRBV6-6 and TRBJ1-1; D may be TRBD1 (6 bases). Germline V gives CDR1 MNHNY, CDR2 SVGAGI (reference sequence). The ends were cut back, 6 bases at V and 7 bases at J, with 6 bases in the middle. CDR3 length equals 10 residues. The CDR3 DNA sequence: TGTGCCAGCAGGACAGGTGAAGCTTTCTTT. Encoded protein: CASRTGEAFF.

Regarding this clone: Other DNA sequences from this sample encode an identical CDR3 as well. The chain is built from TRBV28 and TRBJ2-7; a weak D match, TRBD1 (6 bases). V was pared by 2 bases and J by 1 base, with 6 bases between. The CDR3 is 13 residues long. Germline loops: CDR1 MDHEN, CDR2 SYDVKM. In DNA, the CDR3 is TGTGCCAGCAGTTTACAGGGGTCCTACGAGCAGTACTTC. Encoded protein: CASSLQGSYEQYF.

The genes are TRBV27 and TRBJ1-5; D is unclear. The ends were cut back, 3 bases at V and 4 bases at J, with 7 bases in the middle. The V gene's germline CDR1 is MNHEY and CDR2 SMNVEV (reference sequence). This CDR3 has 13 amino acids. The CDR3 protein is CASSLVRNQPQHF. CDR3 bases: TGTGCCAGCAGTTTGGTGAGGAATCAGCCCCAGCATTTT.

The table lists this clone with a count of one. Different DNA sequences within this sample yield the same CDR3. The J gene is TRBJ2-7, the V gene TRBV27; D is perhaps TRBD1 (6 bases). CDR3 length: 14 residues. V was pared by 4 bases and J by 3 bases, with 13 bases between. CDR1 is MNHEY, CDR2 SMNVEV, per germline (reference sequence). The CDR3 DNA reads as TGTGCCAGCAGTTCTTTGGACAGCTTCTACGAGCAGTACTTC. It is translated as CASSSLDSFYEQYF.

The chain joins TRBV7-8 to TRBJ2-2; D unclear. The germline gives CDR1 SGHVS, CDR2 FQNEAQ. V lost 2 bases and J 7 bases, leaving 5 bases between the germline ends. CDR3 length equals 12 residues. The CDR3 nucleotides read TGTGCCAGCAGCTTATTAGGCGGGGAGCTGTTTTTT. This gives the protein CASSLLGGELFF.

This chain links TRBV27 with TRBJ2-5; perhaps TRBD2 as D (5 bases). Germline V CDR1 and CDR2: MNHEY, SMNVEV (reference sequence). This CDR3 has 16 amino acids. The V end was cut by 5 bases, the J end by 0 bases, with 16 bases between. CDR3 in DNA: TGTGCCAGCAGTCCCTCCGCCGGGGTCTACCAAGAGACCCAGTACTTC. Residues: CASSPSAGVYQETQYF.

The V gene is TRBV28, the J gene TRBJ2-3, with D perhaps matching TRBD1 (5 bases). V lost 5 bases, J lost 0 bases, and 12 bases lay in between. The CDR3 has 15 amino acids. Germline CDR1 is MDHEN and CDR2 is SYDVKM. The CDR3: CASSKTVDSTDTQYF. CDR3 nucleotide sequence: TGTGCCAGCAGTAAGACAGTTGATAGCACAGATACGCAGTATTTT.

V gene TRBV4-1 combines with J gene TRBJ1-1; D gene uncertain. Germline CDR1 reads MGHRA; CDR2 reads YSYEKL. The CDR3 length is 14 residues. V lost 1 base to trimming and J lost 5 bases, with 11 bases between them. CDR3 region: CASSQGNSRTEAFF. The CDR3 region has the DNA TGCGCCAGCAGCCAAGGTAACAGTCGGACTGAAGCTTTCTTT.